Below, one T cell receptor (beta chain) is given with its context. The antigen remains unidentified. The normal lung sample lay at least 3 cm, and maximally far, from the tumour. Genomic DNA came from frozen unsorted single-cell suspensions. This sample was taken from a study of immune cell composition in non-small cell lung cancer. On the study more broadly: Histologic subtype was mainly adenocarcinoma or squamous cell carcinoma.

The ends lost 3 bases at V and 8 bases at J; junction bases unmatched: 10. Germline-derived CDR1 and CDR2 are SGDLS and YYNGEE. This CDR3 has 16 amino acids. Study outcomes and limitations: TIL tumour reactivity correlated with maximal tumour-associated clone frequency in adenocarcinoma. Approximately 73% of squamous and roughly 32% of adenocarcinoma cases had tumour-associated clones >0.5%.

Data came from immunoSEQ multiplex PCR; TCRdb stores just in-frame clones and leaves some out. The repertoire holds about 3,600 clones, 74% seen once, with approximately 31% in the top ten. The chain links TRBV9 to TRBJ2-1; 11 bases are shared with TRBD1. This TCR was recovered from a human donor with non-small cell lung cancer. The sequencing sample was made of non-adjacent lung tissue. The CDR3 sequence is CASSALGQGAKYEQFF. The DNA of the CDR3 is TGTGCCAGCAGCGCCCTAGGACAGGGGGCGAAATATGAGCAGTTCTTC.